This T cell receptor (beta chain) was retrieved from a study of shared clonotypes between healthy human individuals. The germline V gene encodes CDR1 LGHNT and CDR2 FRNRAP. This CDR3 has 13 residues. The V segment lost 2 bases and the J segment 9 bases; nucleotides outside the gene matches: 4. The data were produced by immunoSEQ multiplex PCR, yet TCRdb's version contains in-frame clones alone and is incomplete. This sample has under 750,000 clones, with 55% to 80% found just once. V gene TRBV12-5 combines with J gene TRBJ2-1; 7 bases are shared with TRBD2. Sequencing used memory CD4+ T cells sorted from blood. The subset is: CD45RA-negative fraction. The origin of this receptor is a young woman in good health. The CDR3 here is CASGLWEGSEQFF. Written as DNA, the CDR3 is TGTGCTAGTGGTTTGTGGGAGGGGTCTGAGCAGTTCTTC. The variable domain in full, with the rest retrieved from reference TRBV12-5 and TRBJ2-1, is DARVTQTPRHKVTEMGQEVTMRCQPILGHNTVFWYRQTMMQGLELLAYFRNRAPLDDSGMPKDRFSAEMPDATLATLKIQPSEPRDSAVYFCASGLWEGSEQFFGPGTRLTVL.